This T cell receptor (beta chain) was sequenced for a study of early T cells in non-severe SARS-CoV-2 infection. The table lists this clonotype with many counts. TCRdb itself ran the 5' RACE reads through MiXCR, one entry per CDR3 protein. Of over 25,000 distinct CDR3 sequences in the sample, 5.7% are singletons; the top ten hold more than 5%. The CDR3 runs to 16 residues. Germline V gene lookup returns CDR1 SEHNR and CDR2 FQNEAQ (reference sequence). Trimming took 4 bases from V and 0 from J, leaving 13 bases between them. This sequence originates from an adult who was a healthcare worker with PCR-confirmed SARS-CoV-2 infection or an uninfected control (not recorded which). Material: whole blood. The rearrangement joins TRBV7-9 to TRBJ1-5, with unresolved D. CDR3 nucleotides: TGTGCCAGCAGCTCAACGAACGTCTATAGCAATCAGCCCCAGCATTTT. Amino acids: CASSSTNVYSNQPQHF.